Sequencing of this T cell receptor beta chain was carried out in a study of blood T cell repertoires in COVID-19. The wider study: The analysed material was cDNA or gDNA that came from T cells, B-cell-depleted T cells, or PBMCs.

Germline V gives CDR1 MNHNS, CDR2 SASEGT. V lost 0 bases and J lost 3, with 15 bases in between. The CDR3 covers 17 residues. The protocol was immunoSEQ multiplex PCR, while the TCRdb copy is restricted to in-frame clones and leaves out a portion. Here the sample spans more than 70,000 clones, around 86% being singletons. This clone has only a few counts. Sample: peripheral blood. The rearrangement uses TRBV6-1 and TRBJ1-5, with a tentative D call TRBD1 (5 bases). The TCR originated in a man aged 45-65 years with active or convalescent COVID-19. CDR3 nucleotide sequence: TGTGCCAGCAGTGAAGCTGGCTGGGTAGGGGCCAATCAGCCCCAGCATTTT. Translated: CASSEAGWVGANQPQHF.